This T cell receptor beta chain was documented in a study of T cell responses to AZD1222 COVID-19 vaccine. Study-wide findings and caveats: Reportedly, nearly half of unique spike TCRs recognized epitopes outside B.1.351/B.1.1.7 mutations. CD4 TCRs covered the whole spike, strongest at regions 160-218 and 743-854.

Between the trimmed V and J ends, which lost 2 bases and 2 bases, there was a span of 0 bases. Germline CDR1 and CDR2: SGHAT and FQNNGV. There are 12 residues in the CDR3. Note on this clone: Its antigen remains unidentified.

The table came from immunoSEQ multiplex PCR; TCRdb's copy has only in-frame clones and leaves some out. This table holds 80,000 to 90,000 clones, about 92% found once. This chain uses TRBV11-2 with TRBJ2-2, with D uncertain. The sequencing here drew on peripheral blood, taken on day 0 of AZD1222 vaccination. This sequence was found in an adult in good health. The CDR3 is CASSLNTGELFF. The DNA of the CDR3 is TGTGCCAGCAGCTTAAACACCGGGGAGCTGTTTTTT.